This TCR beta chain was identified in a study of T cell repertoires in cytomegalovirus infection. The wider study: CMV infection plus the matching HLA type was flagged by public TCR beta signatures.

With regard to this clonotype: What it binds is unknown.

Study observations and caveats: HLA-C-restricted CMV-specific TCR beta clonotypes were dominant in the ex vivo response. Summed public TCR beta family frequency identified CMV carriers bearing the relevant HLA.

TCRdb re-called the reads with MiXCR, one entry per CDR3 protein. The sample consists of some 250,000 distinct CDR3 sequences, around 9% of them appearing once. The receptor comes from a human donor in good health (CMV status not recorded). Some clones in this sample may be carry-over from other donors' samples. Sample: PBMCs.

Here the CDR3 reads CTSSLFGGGETQYF. The CDR3 DNA reads as TGTACCAGCAGCTTATTCGGGGGCGGGGAGACCCAGTACTTC. This chain joins TRBV7-2 and TRBJ2-5; possibly TRBD1 or TRBD2 for D (6 bases each). CDR1 SGHTA and CDR2 FQGNSA come from the germline V gene. Trimming took 2 bases from V and 5 from J, leaving 12 bases between them. The CDR3 has 14 amino acids.